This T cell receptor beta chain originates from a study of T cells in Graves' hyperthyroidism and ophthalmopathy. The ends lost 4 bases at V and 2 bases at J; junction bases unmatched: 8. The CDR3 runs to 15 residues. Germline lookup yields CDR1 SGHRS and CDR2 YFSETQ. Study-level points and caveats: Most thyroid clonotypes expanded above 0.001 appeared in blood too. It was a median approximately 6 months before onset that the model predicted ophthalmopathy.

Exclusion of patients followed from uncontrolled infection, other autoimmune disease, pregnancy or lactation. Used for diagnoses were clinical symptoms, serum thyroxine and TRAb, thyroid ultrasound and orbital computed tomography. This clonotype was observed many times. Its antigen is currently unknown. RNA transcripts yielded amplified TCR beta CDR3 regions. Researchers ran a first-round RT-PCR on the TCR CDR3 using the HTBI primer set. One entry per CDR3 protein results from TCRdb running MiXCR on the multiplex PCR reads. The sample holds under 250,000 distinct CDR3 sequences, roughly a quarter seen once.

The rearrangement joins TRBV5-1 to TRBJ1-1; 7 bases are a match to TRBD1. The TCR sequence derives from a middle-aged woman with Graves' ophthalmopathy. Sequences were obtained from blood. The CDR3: CASSVPQGRNTEAFF. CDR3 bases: TGCGCCAGCAGCGTCCCACAGGGGAGAAACACTGAAGCTTTCTTT. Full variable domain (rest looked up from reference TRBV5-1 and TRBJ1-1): KAGVTQTPRYLIKTRGQQVTLSCSPISGHRSVSWYQQTPGQGLQFLFEYFSETQRNKGNFPGRFSGRQFSNSRSEMNVSTLELGDSALYLCASSVPQGRNTEAFFGQGTRLTVV.